Listed below are T cell receptor beta chains from one sample, sequenced in a study of cytotoxic CD8 clonotypes in ibrutinib-treated CLL. Assay used: immunoSEQ multiplex PCR; TCRdb lists only in-frame clones, some missing. The sample records nearly 300,000 clones, approximately 76% being singletons. Source: PBMCs, taken at disease progression, from a patient treated with ibrutinib. The origin of the receptors is a human donor with chronic lymphocytic leukemia. Each CDR3 is given with its conserved first and last residue. A D gene is named only where the DNA matches it firmly. Expanded clones are given a class, and other clones once, few, many or no size at all.

clone size | J gene | D gene | V gene | CDR3 protein | CDR3 DNA
once | TRBJ2-1 | TRBD2 | TRBV27 | CASSLSKRGPPGEQFF | TGTGCCAGCAGTTTATCGAAGCGGGGGCCACCGGGTGAGCAGTTCTTC
- | TRBJ1-2 | TRBD1 | TRBV29-1 | CSVFRDRGLDF | TGCAGCGTTTTTCGGGACAGGGGGTTGGACTTC
few | TRBJ2-3 | - | TRBV6-5 | CASSQTGPDTQYF | TGTGCCAGCAGTCAGACAGGTCCAGATACGCAGTATTTT
- | TRBJ2-3 | - | TRBV6-1 | CASSEQGGGDTQYF | TGTGCCAGCAGTGAACAGGGCGGGGGCGATACGCAGTATTTT
- | TRBJ2-7 | TRBD1 | TRBV11-2 | CGTGDFYEQYF | TGTGGGACAGGGGATTTTTACGAGCAGTACTTC
- | TRBJ1-2 | TRBD1 | TRBV7-2 | CASSLWTGGLVDGYTF | TGTGCCAGCAGCTTATGGACAGGGGGCTTAGTTGATGGCTACACCTTC
- | TRBJ1-6 | - | TRBV4-1 | CASSQEGVSYNSPLHF | TGCGCCAGCAGCCAAGAGGGGGTATCCTATAATTCACCCCTCCACTTT
once | TRBJ1-2 | - | TRBV29-1 | CSVNRDTSYGYTF | TGCAGCGTCAACCGGGACACGAGTTATGGCTACACCTTC
- | TRBJ1-1 | - | TRBV6-6 | CAARRGLTDEAFF | TGTGCCGCCAGGCGGGGGCTGACTGATGAAGCTTTCTTT
- | TRBJ1-3 | TRBD1 | TRBV6-5 | CASSRQTGHGNTIYF | TGTGCCAGCAGCCGTCAGACAGGGCATGGAAACACCATATATTTT
once | TRBJ2-1 | - | TRBV27 | CASGGRYNEQFF | TGTGCCAGCGGCGGACGGTACAATGAGCAGTTCTTC
- | TRBJ2-7 | - | TRBV4-3 | CASSQVGGYEQYF | TGCGCCAGCAGCCAAGTGGGAGGATACGAGCAGTACTTC
- | TRBJ2-3 | - | TRBV13 | CASSLGGTDTQYF | TGTGCCAGCAGCTTAGGGGGCACAGATACGCAGTATTTT
- | TRBJ2-7 | - | TRBV4-3 | CASSQDAETYEQYF | TGCGCCAGCAGCCAAGATGCAGAAACCTACGAGCAGTACTTC
- | TRBJ1-5 | - | TRBV5-8 | CASSLRGAYNQPQHF | TGTGCCAGCAGCTTGCGGGGGGCCTACAATCAGCCCCAGCATTTT
- | TRBJ2-7 | - | TRBV11-2 | CASSSHAYEQYF | TGTGCCAGCAGCTCCCACGCCTACGAGCAGTACTTC
- | TRBJ1-4 | - | TRBV4-1 | CASSPPYRVREKLFF | TGCGCCAGCAGCCCGCCCTATCGTGTAAGGGAAAAACTGTTTTTT
- | TRBJ1-1 | - | TRBV6-5 | CASSYSPRNTEAFF | TGTGCCAGCAGTTACTCGCCCAGGAACACTGAAGCTTTCTTT
few | TRBJ2-7 | TRBD1 | TRBV7-2 | CASGHGTAYEQYF | TGTGCCAGCGGGCATGGGACAGCCTACGAGCAGTACTTC
- | TRBJ1-2 | - | TRBV18 | CASSPGTVYGYTF | TGTGCCAGCTCACCCGGGACTGTCTATGGCTACACCTTC
- | TRBJ2-7 | - | TRBV10-2 | CASRYRVVAAYEQYF | TGCGCCAGCAGATACAGGGTCGTGGCAGCCTACGAGCAGTACTTC
- | TRBJ2-7 | - | TRBV10-3 | CAISGPHEQYF | TGTGCCATCAGTGGCCCCCACGAGCAGTACTTC
- | TRBJ1-1 | - | TRBV13 | CASSSPHRAGGTEAFF | TGTGCCAGCAGCTCCCCCCACCGGGCCGGGGGCACTGAAGCTTTCTTT
- | TRBJ2-3 | - | TRBV29-1 | CSVEDRVFGDTQYF | TGCAGCGTTGAAGATCGGGTTTTTGGGGATACGCAGTATTTT
- | TRBJ1-2 | - | TRBV6-6 | CASTTGYGYTF | TGTGCCAGCACCACAGGGTATGGCTACACCTTC
- | TRBJ2-7 | - | TRBV6-6 | CASSYEGYEQYF | TGTGCCAGCAGTTACGAGGGTTACGAGCAGTACTTC
- | TRBJ2-1 | - | TRBV2 | CASSEARRREQFF | TGTGCCAGCAGTGAAGCGCGTAGGCGTGAGCAGTTCTTC
- | TRBJ2-1 | TRBD2 | TRBV9 | CASRGTSGSNEQFF | TGTGCCAGCAGAGGGACTAGCGGATCCAATGAGCAGTTCTTC
- | TRBJ1-2 | TRBD1 | TRBV19 | CASSIERTGHYGYTF | TGTGCCAGTAGTATAGAGAGGACAGGCCACTATGGCTACACCTTC
- | TRBJ2-2 | - | TRBV12-5 | CASGLPHHGQFMGTGELFF | TGTGCTAGTGGTTTGCCCCACCATGGACAGTTTATGGGCACCGGGGAGCTGTTTTTT
- | TRBJ2-1 | TRBD2 | TRBV7-9 | CASSGGVGGSYNEQFF | TGTGCCAGCAGCGGAGGTGTCGGGGGGTCCTACAATGAGCAGTTCTTC
- | TRBJ1-4 | - | TRBV28 | CASSLPTGGNEKLFF | TGTGCCAGCAGCCTACCGACAGGAGGAAATGAAAAACTGTTTTTT
- | TRBJ2-5 | - | TRBV5-4 | CASSLAAQETQYF | TGTGCCAGCAGCTTGGCCGCCCAAGAGACCCAGTACTTC
- | TRBJ1-2 | TRBD1 | TRBV18 | CASSLELTGNYGYTF | TGTGCCAGCTCACTCGAATTGACAGGGAACTATGGCTACACCTTC
- | TRBJ2-7 | - | TRBV9 | CASSVTLDAVLYEQYF | TGTGCCAGCAGCGTGACGTTGGACGCCGTACTCTACGAGCAGTACTTC
- | TRBJ2-3 | - | TRBV28 | CASSHPPGRTDTQYF | TGTGCCAGCAGCCACCCCCCGGGGCGGACAGATACGCAGTATTTT
- | TRBJ1-3 | - | TRBV10-3 | CAITDSGNTIYF | TGTGCCATCACAGACTCTGGAAACACCATATATTTT
few | TRBJ2-5 | TRBD1 | TRBV7-9 | CASSLDRGETQYF | TGTGCCAGCAGCCTAGACAGGGGTGAGACCCAGTACTTC
- | TRBJ2-3 | TRBD2 | TRBV4-3 | CASSQDSGTSGTTDTQYF | TGCGCCAGCAGCCAAGATTCGGGGACTAGCGGGACGACAGATACGCAGTATTTT
few | TRBJ2-7 | - | TRBV9 | CASSARGEDRTYEQYF | TGTGCCAGCAGCGCGAGAGGGGAGGACAGGACCTACGAGCAGTACTTC
- | TRBJ2-7 | TRBD2 | TRBV19 | CASSSRTSGSYEQYF | TGTGCCAGTAGTAGCAGGACTAGCGGGAGTTACGAGCAGTACTTC
- | TRBJ2-3 | - | TRBV7-6 | CASSFWGVGDTQYF | TGTGCCAGCAGCTTTTGGGGGGTCGGAGATACGCAGTATTTT
- | TRBJ1-4 | - | TRBV21-1 | CASSTDRRTNEKLFF | TGTGCCAGCAGCACGGACAGGAGGACTAATGAAAAACTGTTTTTT
- | TRBJ2-7 | TRBD2 | TRBV9 | CASSLGLADYEQYF | TGTGCCAGCAGCCTAGGACTAGCGGACTACGAGCAGTACTTC
- | TRBJ2-1 | - | TRBV5-1 | CASSLGIDEQFF | TGCGCCAGCAGCCTGGGGATTGATGAGCAGTTCTTC
few | TRBJ2-5 | - | TRBV11-3 | CASSSGRDGQETQYF | TGTGCCAGCAGCTCGGGAAGGGACGGCCAAGAGACCCAGTACTTC